This passage covers 4 T cell receptor beta chains from one sample sequenced in a study of PD-1 blockade in classical Hodgkin lymphoma. Repertoires were generated with immunoSEQ multiplex PCR, while TCRdb's copy carries only in-frame clones and drops some. The sample yields 15,000 or so clones, approximately 82% seen once. Every single patient, without exception, relapsed after autologous stem cell transplantation, and brentuximab vedotin exposure varied. The sample consisted of peripheral blood mononuclear cells (PBMCs), taken before the second cycle of nivolumab. These TCRs come from a human donor with classical Hodgkin lymphoma.

The chain uses TRBV5-6 and TRBJ2-7, with D perhaps TRBD2 (7 bases). CDR3 length equals 15 residues. V was clipped by 4 bases and J by 5 bases, with 19 bases between them. Germline values: CDR1 SGHDT, CDR2 YYEEEE. The CDR3 DNA reads TGTGCCAGCAGCCCGACGGGGGGCGCATGGGACGAGCAGTACTTC. This sequence encodes CASSPTGGAWDEQYF.

The rearrangement links TRBV5-6 to TRBJ1-5, with TRBD1 as a possible D gene (6 bases). V lost 3 bases, J lost 6 bases, and 10 bases lay in between. Germline V CDR1 and CDR2: SGHDT, YYEEEE. The CDR3 extends over 13 amino acids. This CDR3 reads CASSSGVTQPQHF. DNA for the CDR3: TGTGCCAGCAGCTCAGGGGTCACTCAGCCCCAGCATTTT.

The V gene is TRBV5-8, the J gene TRBJ2-7; D gene unclear. In germline, CDR1 is SGHTS, CDR2 YDEGEE. The V end lost 2 bases, the J end lost 4 bases, and 4 bases lay between the germline ends. The CDR3 contains 11 residues. The CDR3 reads CASSLWYEQYF. The CDR3 region has the DNA TGTGCCAGCAGCTTATGGTACGAGCAGTACTTC.

This chain joins TRBV7-9 and TRBJ2-7; 7 bases are shared with TRBD1. V trimming: 1 base; J trimming: 3 bases; junction bases outside the gene matches: 12. The length of the CDR3 is 17 residues. Germline CDR1 reads SEHNR; CDR2 reads FQNEAQ (reference sequence). The CDR3 loop reads CASSLGISAGTDYEQYF. The CDR3 nucleotides read TGTGCCAGCAGCTTAGGAATAAGTGCCGGGACAGACTACGAGCAGTACTTC.